This T cell receptor (beta chain) was sequenced in a study of shared T cell receptors in the human thymus. Profiled with immunoSEQ multiplex PCR; TCRdb holds only in-frame clones, not every one. The data show 700,000 or so clones, 70% to 90% seen once. The CDR3 spans 16 residues. V gave up 3 bases and J gave up 6 bases, with 18 bases separating them. Germline CDR1 and CDR2: LNHDA and SQIVND (reference sequence). These data also featured in a second study, about human thymus T cells. That work contributes: The sample donors, healthy Finnish infants, were having corrective surgery for congenital heart defects. Resections removed during corrective heart surgery provided the thymus tissue used. Related studies found that unrelated individuals share highly overlapping thymic repertoires.

The TCR originated in a girl under three years old with a congenital heart defect. The sample consisted of thymocytes. V is TRBV19 and J is TRBJ2-1; D possibly corresponds to TRBD2 (7 bases). The CDR3 bases are TGTGCCAGTAGTATCGGCGTGAGGGGGGGGCCCAATGAGCAGTTCTTC. This sequence encodes CASSIGVRGGPNEQFF.